The clone carrying this T cell receptor beta chain turned up a few times. The antigen is undetermined. The source of the sample is a study of early T cells in non-severe SARS-CoV-2 infection. At the level of the study: Chains were not paired, and sequencing was done on bulk RNA from unsorted whole blood. Findings of the study overall: Database matching using VDJdb favored anti-spike CD8 responses, with private and CD4 specificities left missing.

Researchers tagged individual cDNA molecules with unique molecular identifiers. Using its own MiXCR run on the 5' RACE reads, TCRdb lists one record per CDR3 protein. The table lists 85,000 to 100,000 distinct CDR3 sequences, about 11% of them singletons. The CDR3 is 15 residues long. CDR1 is SGHDT, CDR2 YYEEEE, per germline. Losses at the gene ends were 2 bases for V and 2 bases for J; bases not matched to a gene: 6. The clonotype was recovered from an adult who was a healthcare worker with PCR-confirmed SARS-CoV-2 infection or an uninfected control (not recorded which). Sequencing used whole blood, obtained at baseline. This rearrangement joins TRBV5-6 to TRBJ2-7; 8 bases line up with TRBD1. Written as DNA, the CDR3 is TGTGCCAGCAGCTTAGGGGACAGGAGAACCTACGAGCAGTACTTC. This codes for CASSLGDRRTYEQYF.